This T cell receptor beta chain was recorded in a study of regulatory T cells in long-lasting Graves disease. Study results and caveats: Persistent disease showed a preference for TRBV28, TRBJ1-2 and TRBJ2-5.

Time point: newly diagnosed GD, antithyroid drugs for less than 3 months. The TCR library was prepared using RNA isolated from PBMCs. As concerns this clonotype: Its antigen is still unknown. A much larger clone sits a single nucleotide away, making a read error possible.

Arm-PCR of CDR3 regions and iRepertoire HTBI primers were the basis on which TCR beta libraries were built. Original analysis: Samples revealed approximately 60 TRBV and 14 TRBJ segments. MiXCR was run by TCRdb on the multiplex PCR reads, yielding one entry per CDR3 protein. The V and J calls were determined by TCRdb, not by the authors. The sample holds 390,000 or so distinct CDR3 sequences, about 11% seen once. Looked up from germline, CDR1 is MDHEN and CDR2 is SYDVKM. The CDR3 runs 15 residues. This sample also appeared in a second study, on T cells in Graves' hyperthyroidism and ophthalmopathy. That work adds: Stable Graves' hyperthyroidism denoted no ophthalmopathy progression over 18 months. Hyperthyroidism patients were newly diagnosed, had disease duration under 2 months, and were aged 18 to 65 years.

The V and J genes are TRBV28 and TRBJ2-7; D may match TRBD1 or TRBD2 (5 bases each). The starting material was peripheral blood mononuclear cells (PBMCs), obtained at new diagnosis, from a patient treated with antithyroid drugs. The origin of this receptor is a woman in her late teens or twenties with Graves disease. In DNA form, the CDR3 reads TGTGCCAGCAGTGCCCCCGGGACGGTCTCCTGCGAGCAGTACTTC. Translated, it gives CASSAPGTVSCEQYF.